This T cell receptor beta chain was identified during a study of tumor-infiltrating lymphocytes in oesophageal squamous cell carcinoma. TCRdb re-analysed the PCR reads in MiXCR, keeping a single row per CDR3 protein. The sample holds 15,000 or so distinct CDR3 sequences, more than 45% seen once. This receptor was taken from a female donor with esophageal squamous cell carcinoma. The sequencing sample was made of esophageal tumor tissue.

The CDR3 here is CASSYLEGWVGEQYF. Here the CDR3 DNA reads TGTGCCAGCAGCTATTTGGAGGGATGGGTCGGGGAGCAGTACTTC. The V gene is TRBV7-8, the J gene TRBJ2-7; TRBD2 is a possible D gene (6 bases). V was pared by 4 bases and J by 7 bases, with 20 bases between. The CDR3 has 15 amino acids. Germline CDR1 SGHVS, CDR2 FQNEAQ.